Listed below are T cell receptor beta chains from one sample, sequenced in a study of Ad26.COV2.S vaccination and SARS-CoV-2 variants. Sequenced by immunoSEQ multiplex PCR; TCRdb stores in-frame clones only, minus some. Found here are some 500,000 clones, roughly 89% of them singletons; the top ten hold roughly 2.5%. The sequencing used peripheral blood, collected in a trial of Ad26.COV2.S vaccine versus placebo. These receptors all stem from a person aged 18-65 years who received the Ad26.COV2.S COVID-19 vaccine or a placebo. Both conserved end residues are part of each CDR3. D genes are given only for firm matches. Expanded clones are given a class, and other clones once, few, many or no size at all.

abundance	v_gene	j_gene	d_gene	CDR3nt	CDR3aa
once	TRBV28	TRBJ2-2	NA	TGTGCCAGCAGTTTCCCTTTGGGGGGGGCGAATGCCGGGGAGCTGTTTTTT	CASSFPLGGANAGELFF
NA	TRBV14	TRBJ1-2	NA	TGTGCCAGCTGGGATTTTTATCGTGGCTACACCTTC	CASWDFYRGYTF
NA	TRBV2	TRBJ1-2	NA	TGTGCCAGCAGTGAAACGGGGAGGGGGGACTATGGCTACACCTTC	CASSETGRGDYGYTF
NA	TRBV5-4	TRBJ2-1	TRBD2	TGTGCCAGCACCTCCGCTAGCGGGGGACCAGGAGCCTACAATGAGCAGTTCTTC	CASTSASGGPGAYNEQFF
few	TRBV10-3	TRBJ2-2	NA	TGTGCCATCAGTCCCTCGGGACAAAACACCGGGGAGCTGTTTTTT	CAISPSGQNTGELFF
NA	TRBV7-3	TRBJ1-1	NA	TGTGCCAGCAGCCGACAGCCGAACACTGAAGCTTTCTTT	CASSRQPNTEAFF
NA	TRBV12-3/TRBV12-4	TRBJ1-1	NA	TGTGCCAGCGATGAGGTGGCGATCACTGAAGCTTTCTTT	CASDEVAITEAFF
NA	TRBV7-2	TRBJ2-1	TRBD1	TGTGCCAGCAGCTTAACGACGGGACAGGGGGCGATCAAGCAGTTCTTC	CASSLTTGQGAIKQFF
NA	TRBV30	TRBJ2-3	NA	TGTGCCTGGAGTGGGGGGGATACGCAGTATTTT	CAWSGGDTQYF
NA	TRBV6-5	TRBJ1-1	NA	TGTGCCAGCAGCTCCGACAGGAGGGACACTGAAGCTTTCTTT	CASSSDRRDTEAFF
NA	TRBV15	TRBJ2-5	NA	TGTGCCACCAGCAGAGACAGGGAGATCCAGTACTTC	CATSRDREIQYF
NA	TRBV24-1	TRBJ2-5	TRBD1	TGTGCCACCAGTGACCCGACAGGGTGGGGGGAGACCCAGTACTTC	CATSDPTGWGETQYF
NA	TRBV7-2	TRBJ2-6	NA	TGTGCCAGCAGCCCTCAAAGTGGGGCCAACGTCCTGACTTTC	CASSPQSGANVLTF
NA	TRBV4-3	TRBJ2-3	NA	TGCGCCAGCAGCCCCACCCCCTTAGCGGAGCTTATTTCTAGCACAGATACGCAGTATTTT	CASSPTPLAELISSTDTQYF
NA	TRBV7-9	TRBJ1-2	NA	TGTGCCAGCAGCTTAGGATGGACAGCTAACTATGGCTACACCTTC	CASSLGWTANYGYTF
NA	TRBV5-1	TRBJ2-7	TRBD1	TGCGCCAGCAGCTACGGACAGGGGAGGACCTACGAGCAGTACTTC	CASSYGQGRTYEQYF
once	TRBV28	TRBJ2-7	TRBD1	TGTGCCAGCAGTTTCCGTAGGGGGACAGGGATGCACGAGCAGTACTTC	CASSFRRGTGMHEQYF
NA	TRBV6-2/TRBV6-3	TRBJ2-2	NA	TGTGCCAGCAGTTACGACCGTCCCACCGGGGAGCTGTTTTTT	CASSYDRPTGELFF
NA	TRBV14	TRBJ1-6	NA	TGTGCCAGCAGCCAAGACTCGGGGGCGCGTTACTCACCCCTCCACTTT	CASSQDSGARYSPLHF
NA	TRBV7-3	TRBJ1-3	NA	TGTGCCAGCAGCCAAGCGGGCCCTGGAAACACCATATATTTT	CASSQAGPGNTIYF
NA	TRBV7-3	TRBJ2-1	NA	TGTGCCAGCAGTCCACACCCGCCAGACAGCTACTCCTACAATGAGCAGTTCTTC	CASSPHPPDSYSYNEQFF
NA	TRBV27	TRBJ2-7	NA	TGTGCCAGCGCCCTGACTTCTTATCAGGGGTTCGAGCAGTACTTC	CASALTSYQGFEQYF
NA	TRBV6-2/TRBV6-3	TRBJ1-6	TRBD1	TGTGCCAGCAGTTACTCGACCCCCGGGACAGCCTATTCACCCCTCCACTTT	CASSYSTPGTAYSPLHF
NA	TRBV5-8	TRBJ2-1	TRBD2	TGTGCCGGTAGGACTAGCGGGGAGAGTTACTACAATGAGCAGTTCTTC	CAGRTSGESYYNEQFF
NA	TRBV11-2	TRBJ1-1	TRBD1	TGTGCCAGCAGCTTGGGACAGGGGGCGCGTGAAGCTTTCTTT	CASSLGQGAREAFF
NA	TRBV11-3	TRBJ2-1	NA	TGTGCCAGCAGCTTAGATCCCAATGAGCAGTTCTTC	CASSLDPNEQFF
NA	TRBV7-2	TRBJ1-1	NA	TGTGCCAGCAGCTTCGGGGCAGCCACTGAAGCTTTCTTT	CASSFGAATEAFF
few	TRBV5-1	TRBJ1-4	NA	TGCGCCAGCAGCCGATATTACGGACGGGAAGAGAAACTGTTTTTT	CASSRYYGREEKLFF
few	TRBV3-1/TRBV3-2	TRBJ1-1	NA	TGTGCCAGCAGCCAAGATAGAGGGTTTTTGAACACTGAAGCTTTCTTT	CASSQDRGFLNTEAFF